In its sample, the clone carrying this T cell receptor (beta chain) was seen many times. What it binds is not known. The CDR3 runs to 13 residues. CDR1 is SQVTM, CDR2 ANQGSEA, per germline. V lost 6 bases, J lost 6 bases, and 14 bases lay in between. The data are from a study of early T cells in non-severe SARS-CoV-2 infection. The overall study: RNA in bulk from unsorted whole blood was sequenced, and chains were unpaired. Overall study results and limits: Clonotype matching in VDJdb favored anti-spike CD8 responses and did not capture private and CD4 specificities.

Each single cDNA molecule received a unique molecular identifier. TCRdb recomputed calls from the 5' RACE reads with MiXCR, one row per CDR3 protein. The sample yields around 45,000 distinct CDR3 sequences, over 3% seen once. V gene TRBV29-1 combines with J gene TRBJ2-2, with unresolved D. This sequence originates from an adult who was a healthcare worker with PCR-confirmed SARS-CoV-2 infection or an uninfected control (not recorded which). Sequencing used whole blood. CDR3 loop: CSVCHSQPGELFF. CDR3 in DNA: TGCAGCGTATGCCATTCCCAGCCCGGGGAGCTGTTTTTT.